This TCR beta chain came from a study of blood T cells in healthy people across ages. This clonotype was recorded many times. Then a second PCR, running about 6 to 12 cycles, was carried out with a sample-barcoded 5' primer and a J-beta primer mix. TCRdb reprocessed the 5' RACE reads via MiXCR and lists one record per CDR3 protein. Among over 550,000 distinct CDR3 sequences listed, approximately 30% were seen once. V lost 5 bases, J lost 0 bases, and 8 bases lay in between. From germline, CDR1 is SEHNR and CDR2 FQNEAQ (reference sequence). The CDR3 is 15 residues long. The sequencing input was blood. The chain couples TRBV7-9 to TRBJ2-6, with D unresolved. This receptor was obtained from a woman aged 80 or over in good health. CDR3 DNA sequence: TGTGCCAGCAGCAGCCTGGTCTCTGGGGCCAACGTCCTGACTTTC. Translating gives CASSSLVSGANVLTF. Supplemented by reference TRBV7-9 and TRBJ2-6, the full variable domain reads DTGVSQNPRHKITKRGQNVTFRCDPISEHNRLYWYRQTLGQGPEFLTYFQNEAQLEKSRLLSDRFSAERPKGSFSTLEIQRTEQGDSAMYLCASSSLVSGANVLTFGAGSRLTVL.